Presented here are 3 T cell receptor beta chains from one specimen sequenced in a study of shared T cell receptors in the human thymus. The method was immunoSEQ multiplex PCR; TCRdb's version includes in-frame clones alone and lacks a portion of them. The table has over 650,000 clones, around 87% seen once. The same specimen was also included in a second study, on human thymus T cells.

Specimen: thymocytes. These receptors were taken from a boy younger than two with a congenital heart defect.

The chain links TRBV28 to TRBJ2-1; 8 bases agree with TRBD2. Germline CDR1 and CDR2: MDHEN and SYDVKM. The CDR3 has 14 residues. Losses at the gene ends were 1 base for V and 9 bases for J; bases not matched to a gene: 5. CDR3 protein: CASSLLLAEGEQFF. The CDR3 nucleotides are TGTGCCAGCAGTTTATTACTAGCGGAGGGTGAGCAGTTCTTC.

The chain has TRBV6-1 and TRBJ1-1, with D maybe TRBD1 (5 bases). V was trimmed by 2 bases and J by 5 bases, leaving 18 bases between them. Germline CDR1 and CDR2: MNHNS and SASEGT. The length of the CDR3 is 16 residues. DNA of the CDR3: TGTGCCAGCAGTGAACCATGTGGGGGGATGACAACTGAAGCTTTCTTT. It specifies CASSEPCGGMTTEAFF.

The chain uses TRBV4-1 and TRBJ1-2; 11 bases align to TRBD1. J lost 3 bases, V lost 5 bases, and 8 bases had no gene match. Germline CDR1 and CDR2: MGHRA and YSYEKL. The CDR3 is 16 residues long. This CDR3 is CASSGLRTGGDYGYTF. The DNA of the CDR3 is TGCGCCAGCAGCGGCCTCCGGACAGGGGGCGACTATGGCTACACCTTC.